Listed below are T cell receptor beta chains from one sample, sequenced in a study of blood T cell repertoires in COVID-19. TCRdb's copy holds only in-frame clones and misses some; the assay was immunoSEQ multiplex PCR. The repertoire holds about 78,000 clones, with around nine tenths as singletons. What was sequenced was peripheral blood. Receptors originate from a middle-aged man with active or convalescent COVID-19. Each CDR3 is given with its conserved first and last residue. A D gene is named only where the DNA matches it firmly. The size of a clone is reported for some rows only, either as once, few or many, or as a class for expanded clones.

V: TRBV6-1; length: 16; D: NA; J: TRBJ2-5; size: NA; CDR3: CASSVERGSQLGTQYF; DNA: TGTGCCAGCAGTGTTGAAAGAGGCAGCCAATTGGGGACCCAGTACTTC
V: TRBV19; length: 14; D: NA; J: TRBJ1-6; size: NA; CDR3: CASNPGHDNSPLHF; DNA: TGTGCCAGTAATCCGGGACATGATAATTCACCCCTCCACTTT
V: TRBV6-6; length: 13; D: TRBD1; J: TRBJ2-7; size: few; CDR3: CASSYPDRDEQYF; DNA: TGTGCCAGCAGTTACCCGGACAGGGACGAGCAGTACTTC
V: TRBV11-2; length: 17; D: TRBD2; J: TRBJ2-3; size: NA; CDR3: CASSSPGAGVSGDTQYF; DNA: TGTGCCAGCAGCTCTCCCGGGGCGGGGGTTAGTGGGGATACGCAGTATTTT
V: TRBV4-1; length: 14; D: NA; J: TRBJ1-1; size: NA; CDR3: CASSKERGNTEAFF; DNA: TGCGCCAGCAGCAAGGAAAGGGGGAACACTGAAGCTTTCTTT
V: TRBV5-1; length: 14; D: NA; J: TRBJ1-1; size: NA; CDR3: CASSLQTLNTEAFF; DNA: TGCGCCAGCAGCTTGCAGACATTGAACACTGAAGCTTTCTTT
V: TRBV5-5; length: 15; D: NA; J: TRBJ1-3; size: NA; CDR3: CASSFEILSGNTIYF; DNA: TGTGCCAGCAGCTTCGAGATTCTGTCCGGAAACACCATATATTTT
V: TRBV27; length: 14; D: NA; J: TRBJ2-7; size: NA; CDR3: CASSLTRETYEQYF; DNA: TGTGCCAGCAGTTTAACAAGGGAGACCTACGAGCAGTACTTC
V: TRBV7-6; length: 16; D: NA; J: TRBJ2-5; size: few; CDR3: CASSRLVGASQETQYF; DNA: TGTGCCAGCAGTCGCCTTGTGGGGGCCAGCCAAGAGACCCAGTACTTC
V: TRBV2; length: 15; D: NA; J: TRBJ1-4; size: NA; CDR3: CASSEVPTLNEKLFF; DNA: TGTGCCAGCAGTGAAGTGCCCACCCTAAATGAAAAACTGTTTTTT
V: TRBV27; length: 16; D: TRBD1; J: TRBJ2-2; size: once; CDR3: CATTEDRGRSTGELFF; DNA: TGTGCCACCACCGAGGACAGGGGGCGTAGCACCGGGGAGCTGTTTTTT
V: TRBV30; length: 13; D: NA; J: TRBJ1-1; size: NA; CDR3: CAWSGAMNTEAFF; DNA: TGTGCCTGGTCCGGAGCGATGAACACTGAAGCTTTCTTT
V: TRBV21-1; length: 15; D: NA; J: TRBJ2-3; size: NA; CDR3: CASSKGPGGVNTQYF; DNA: TGTGCCAGCAGCAAGGGGCCAGGGGGCGTGAATACGCAGTATTTT
V: TRBV9; length: 14; D: TRBD1; J: TRBJ2-5; size: NA; CDR3: CASSPRQGLETQYF; DNA: TGTGCCAGCAGCCCGAGACAGGGGTTGGAGACCCAGTACTTC
V: TRBV10-2; length: 13; D: NA; J: TRBJ1-2; size: NA; CDR3: CASSESGRSGYTF; DNA: TGCGCCAGCAGTGAGTCGGGCAGATCCGGCTACACCTTC
V: TRBV5-1; length: 15; D: TRBD2; J: TRBJ2-5; size: NA; CDR3: CASSPPGGGQETQYF; DNA: TGCGCCAGCAGCCCTCCTGGGGGGGGGCAAGAGACCCAGTACTTC
V: TRBV5-1; length: 14; D: NA; J: TRBJ1-4; size: NA; CDR3: CASSLGGANEKLFF; DNA: TGCGCCAGCAGCTTAGGGGGGGCTAATGAAAAACTGTTTTTT
V: TRBV18; length: 17; D: NA; J: TRBJ2-5; size: NA; CDR3: CASSAGVGGVHQETQYF; DNA: TGTGCCAGCTCAGCCGGAGTAGGGGGGGTACATCAAGAGACCCAGTACTTC
V: TRBV5-1; length: 15; D: TRBD1; J: TRBJ2-2; size: NA; CDR3: CASSLGTGVSGELFF; DNA: TGCGCCAGCAGCTTGGGGACAGGGGTTTCCGGGGAGCTGTTTTTT
V: TRBV24-1; length: 17; D: TRBD1; J: TRBJ2-2; size: NA; CDR3: CATSDVVGQGEGRELFF; DNA: TGTGCCACCAGTGACGTGGTCGGACAGGGTGAAGGGAGGGAGCTGTTTTTT
V: TRBV4-3; length: 13; D: NA; J: TRBJ1-5; size: few; CDR3: CASSHDRNQPQHF; DNA: TGCGCCAGCAGCCACGACAGGAATCAGCCCCAGCATTTT
V: TRBV25-1; length: 15; D: NA; J: TRBJ2-2; size: NA; CDR3: CASSATGLNTGELFF; DNA: TGTGCCAGCAGCGCTACAGGGCTTAACACCGGGGAGCTGTTTTTT
V: TRBV5-1; length: 16; D: TRBD2; J: TRBJ2-5; size: NA; CDR3: CASSLAGSGGPQAQYF; DNA: TGCGCCAGCAGCTTGGCCGGGAGCGGGGGGCCCCAGGCCCAGTACTTC
V: TRBV9; length: 18; D: TRBD2; J: TRBJ2-3; size: NA; CDR3: CASSPRPSSGGGTDTQYF; DNA: TGTGCCAGCAGCCCCCGGCCTTCTAGCGGGGGAGGGACAGATACGCAGTATTTT
V: TRBV18; length: 15; D: TRBD1; J: TRBJ1-6; size: few; CDR3: CASSPGAGGNSPLHF; DNA: TGTGCCAGCTCACCGGGGGCAGGGGGTAATTCACCCCTCCACTTT
V: TRBV27; length: 16; D: TRBD2; J: TRBJ2-2; size: NA; CDR3: CASSLTSGGFTGELFF; DNA: TGTGCCAGCAGTTTGACTAGCGGGGGTTTCACCGGGGAGCTGTTTTTT
V: TRBV19; length: 15; D: TRBD1; J: TRBJ2-3; size: NA; CDR3: CASSIGGQGTDTQYF; DNA: TGTGCCAGTAGTATAGGCGGACAGGGTACAGATACGCAGTATTTT
V: TRBV19; length: 15; D: TRBD1; J: TRBJ2-2; size: NA; CDR3: CASRGQGLNTGELFF; DNA: TGTGCCAGTAGGGGACAGGGGCTAAACACCGGGGAGCTGTTTTTT
V: TRBV5-1; length: 15; D: TRBD1; J: TRBJ1-2; size: NA; CDR3: CASSLGWAGGYGYTF; DNA: TGCGCCAGCAGCTTGGGCTGGGCAGGGGGCTATGGCTACACCTTC
V: TRBV28; length: 17; D: TRBD1; J: TRBJ1-6; size: NA; CDR3: CASSFLDRGWSNSPLHF; DNA: TGTGCCAGCAGTTTCCTTGACAGGGGGTGGTCTAATTCACCCCTCCACTTT
V: TRBV14; length: 15; D: NA; J: TRBJ2-2; size: NA; CDR3: CASSQGTPNTGELFF; DNA: TGTGCCAGCAGCCAAGGGACACCGAACACCGGGGAGCTGTTTTTT
V: TRBV19; length: 15; D: NA; J: TRBJ1-5; size: NA; CDR3: CASSIDTTGYWPQHF; DNA: TGTGCCAGTAGTATAGATACGACGGGGTATTGGCCCCAGCATTTT
V: TRBV3-1/TRBV3-2; length: 16; D: NA; J: TRBJ1-2; size: NA; CDR3: CASSQVYRQTNYGYTF; DNA: TGTGCCAGCAGCCAAGTCTACAGGCAAACTAACTATGGCTACACCTTC
V: TRBV7-2; length: 15; D: TRBD1; J: TRBJ2-7; size: NA; CDR3: CASSLVGTGTYEQYF; DNA: TGTGCCAGCAGCTTAGTAGGGACAGGAACCTACGAGCAGTACTTC
V: TRBV28; length: 16; D: TRBD1; J: TRBJ2-2; size: NA; CDR3: CASSLGQATNTGELFF; DNA: TGTGCCAGCAGTCTAGGACAGGCGACGAACACCGGGGAGCTGTTTTTT